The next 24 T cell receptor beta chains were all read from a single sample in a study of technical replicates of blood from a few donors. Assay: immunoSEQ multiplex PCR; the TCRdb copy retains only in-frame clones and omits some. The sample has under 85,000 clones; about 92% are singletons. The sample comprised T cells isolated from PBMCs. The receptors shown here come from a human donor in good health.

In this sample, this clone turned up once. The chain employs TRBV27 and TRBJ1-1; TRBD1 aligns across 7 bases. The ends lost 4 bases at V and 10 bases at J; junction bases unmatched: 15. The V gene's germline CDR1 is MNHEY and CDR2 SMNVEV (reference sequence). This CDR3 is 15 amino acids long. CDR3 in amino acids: CASSSNYGTAHGAFF. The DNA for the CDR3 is TGTGCCAGCAGTTCGAACTATGGGACAGCGCATGGAGCTTTCTTT.

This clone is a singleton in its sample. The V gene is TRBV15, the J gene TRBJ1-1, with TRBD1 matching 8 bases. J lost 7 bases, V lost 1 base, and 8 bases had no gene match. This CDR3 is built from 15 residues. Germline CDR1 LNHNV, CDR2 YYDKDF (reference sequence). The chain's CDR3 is CATSRVRDRGNEAFF. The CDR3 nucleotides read TGTGCCACCAGCAGAGTCCGAGACAGGGGCAATGAAGCTTTCTTT.

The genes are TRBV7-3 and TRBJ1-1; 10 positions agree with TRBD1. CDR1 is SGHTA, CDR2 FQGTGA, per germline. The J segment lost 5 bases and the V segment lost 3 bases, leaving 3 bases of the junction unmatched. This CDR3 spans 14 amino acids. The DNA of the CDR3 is TGTGCCAGCAGCTTGACAGGGGGCTGGACTGAAGCTTTCTTT. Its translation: CASSLTGGWTEAFF.

The DNA of the CDR3 is TGTGCCAGCAGCTTTTTCCCCCAGTCAGGGCCCCACAATGAGCAGTTCTTC. Protein sequence: CASSFFPQSGPHNEQFF. The chain is built from TRBV7-9 and TRBJ2-1; D may be TRBD1 (5 bases). This CDR3 is built from 17 residues. The germline gives CDR1 SEHNR, CDR2 FQNEAQ (reference sequence). The V end lost 3 bases, the J end lost 5 bases, and 20 bases lay between the germline ends.

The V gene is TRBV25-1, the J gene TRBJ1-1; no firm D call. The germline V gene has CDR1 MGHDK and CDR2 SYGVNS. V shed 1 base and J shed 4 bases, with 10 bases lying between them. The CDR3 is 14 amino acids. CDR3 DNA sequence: TGTGCCAGCAGTGAATTAGAGGGCTCCACTGAAGCTTTCTTT. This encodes CASSELEGSTEAFF.

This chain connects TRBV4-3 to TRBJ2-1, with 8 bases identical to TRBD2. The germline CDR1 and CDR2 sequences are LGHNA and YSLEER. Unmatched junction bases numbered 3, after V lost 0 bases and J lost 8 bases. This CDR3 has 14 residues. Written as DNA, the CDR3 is TGCGCCAGCAGCCAAGAACGAGCGGGAGATGAGCAGTTCTTC. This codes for CASSQERAGDEQFF.

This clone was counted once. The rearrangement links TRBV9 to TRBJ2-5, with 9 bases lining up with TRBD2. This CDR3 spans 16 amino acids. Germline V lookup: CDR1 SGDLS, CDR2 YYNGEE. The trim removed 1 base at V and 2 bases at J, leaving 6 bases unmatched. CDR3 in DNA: TGTGCCAGCAGCGTATCTGCGGGGGGGATACAAGAGACCCAGTACTTC. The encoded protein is CASSVSAGGIQETQYF. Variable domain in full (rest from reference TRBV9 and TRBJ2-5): DSGVTQTPKHLITATGQRVTLRCSPRSGDLSVYWYQQSLDQGLQFLIQYYNGEERAKGNILERFSAQQFPDLHSELNLSSLELGDSALYFCASSVSAGGIQETQYFGPGTRLLVL.

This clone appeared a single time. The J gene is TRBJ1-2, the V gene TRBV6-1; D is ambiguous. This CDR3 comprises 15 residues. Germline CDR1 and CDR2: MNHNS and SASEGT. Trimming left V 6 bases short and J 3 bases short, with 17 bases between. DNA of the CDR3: TGTGCCAGCAGCCCGACGGCAGGTTCATACTATGGCTACACCTTC. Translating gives CASSPTAGSYYGYTF.

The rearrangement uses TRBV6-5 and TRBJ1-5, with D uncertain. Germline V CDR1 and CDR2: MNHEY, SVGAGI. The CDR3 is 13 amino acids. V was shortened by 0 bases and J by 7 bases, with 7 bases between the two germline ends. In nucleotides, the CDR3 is TGTGCCAGCAGTTACTCTTTAAGCCAGCCCCAGCATTTT. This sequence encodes CASSYSLSQPQHF.

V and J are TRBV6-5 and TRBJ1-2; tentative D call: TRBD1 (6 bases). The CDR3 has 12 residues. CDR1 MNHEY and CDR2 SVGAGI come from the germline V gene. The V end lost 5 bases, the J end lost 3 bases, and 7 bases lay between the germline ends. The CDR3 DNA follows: TGTGCCAGCAGTACAGGGTACTATGGCTACACCTTC. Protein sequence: CASSTGYYGYTF.

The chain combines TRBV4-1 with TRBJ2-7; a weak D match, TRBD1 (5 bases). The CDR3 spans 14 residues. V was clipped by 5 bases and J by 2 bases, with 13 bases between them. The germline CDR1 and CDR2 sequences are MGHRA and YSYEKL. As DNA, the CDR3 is TGCGCCAGCAGCAGGGGTGTTAGGGCCTACGAGCAGTACTTC. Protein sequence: CASSRGVRAYEQYF.

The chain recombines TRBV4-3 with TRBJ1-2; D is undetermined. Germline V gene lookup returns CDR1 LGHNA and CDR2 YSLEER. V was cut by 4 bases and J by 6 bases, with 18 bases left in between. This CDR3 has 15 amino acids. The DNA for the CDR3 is TGCGCCAGCAGCCCCCTATTAACGGGGTCTAATGGCTACACCTTC. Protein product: CASSPLLTGSNGYTF.

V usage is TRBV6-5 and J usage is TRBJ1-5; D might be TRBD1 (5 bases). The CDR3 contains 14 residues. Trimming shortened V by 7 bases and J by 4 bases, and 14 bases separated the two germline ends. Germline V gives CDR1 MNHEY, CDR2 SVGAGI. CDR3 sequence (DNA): TGTGCCAGCATGAGACGCGGGGCAAATCAGCCCCAGCATTTT. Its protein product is CASMRRGANQPQHF.

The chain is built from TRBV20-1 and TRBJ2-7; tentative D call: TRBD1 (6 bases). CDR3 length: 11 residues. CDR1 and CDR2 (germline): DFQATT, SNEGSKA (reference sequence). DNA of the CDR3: TGCAGGGCGGGCAGGGGTAACGAGCAGTACTTC. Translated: CRAGRGNEQYF.

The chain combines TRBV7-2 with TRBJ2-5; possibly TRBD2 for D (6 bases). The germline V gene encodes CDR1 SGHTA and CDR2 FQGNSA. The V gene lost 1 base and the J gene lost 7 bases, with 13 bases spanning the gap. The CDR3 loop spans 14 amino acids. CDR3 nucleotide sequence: TGTGCCAGCAGCTTAGATGCGGGGATAGGGACCCAGTACTTC. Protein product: CASSLDAGIGTQYF.

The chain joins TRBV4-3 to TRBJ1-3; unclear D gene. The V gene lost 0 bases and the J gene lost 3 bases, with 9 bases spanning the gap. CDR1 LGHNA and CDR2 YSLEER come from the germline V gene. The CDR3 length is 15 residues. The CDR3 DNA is TGCGCCAGCAGCCAAGATTTTAACTATGGAAACACCATATATTTT. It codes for CASSQDFNYGNTIYF.

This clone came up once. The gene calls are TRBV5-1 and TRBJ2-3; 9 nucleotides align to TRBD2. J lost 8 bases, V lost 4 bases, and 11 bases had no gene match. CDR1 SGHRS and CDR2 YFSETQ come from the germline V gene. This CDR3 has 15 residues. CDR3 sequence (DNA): TGCGCCAGCAGCCCATTAGCGGGAGAAATCGGTACGCAGTATTTT. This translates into CASSPLAGEIGTQYF.

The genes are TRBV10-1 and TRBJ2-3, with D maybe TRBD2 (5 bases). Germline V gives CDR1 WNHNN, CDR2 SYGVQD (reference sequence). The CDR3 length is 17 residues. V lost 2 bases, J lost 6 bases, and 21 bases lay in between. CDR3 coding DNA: TGCGCCAGCAGTGAGAATTCCGGGAACAAAAAATGGGATACGCAGTATTTT. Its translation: CASSENSGNKKWDTQYF.

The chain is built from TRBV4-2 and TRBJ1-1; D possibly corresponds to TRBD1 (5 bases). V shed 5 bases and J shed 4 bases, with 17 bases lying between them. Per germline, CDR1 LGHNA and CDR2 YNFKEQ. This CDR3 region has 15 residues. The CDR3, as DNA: TGTGCCAGCAGCTACTCCCAGGGAGGAGGCACTGAAGCTTTCTTT. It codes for CASSYSQGGGTEAFF.

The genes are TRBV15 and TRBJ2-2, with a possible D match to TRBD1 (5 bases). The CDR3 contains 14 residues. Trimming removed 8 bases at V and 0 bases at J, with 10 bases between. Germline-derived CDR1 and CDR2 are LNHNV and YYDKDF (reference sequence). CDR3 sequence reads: CATEQGSNTGELFF. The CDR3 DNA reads TGTGCCACCGAGCAGGGTTCGAACACCGGGGAGCTGTTTTTT.

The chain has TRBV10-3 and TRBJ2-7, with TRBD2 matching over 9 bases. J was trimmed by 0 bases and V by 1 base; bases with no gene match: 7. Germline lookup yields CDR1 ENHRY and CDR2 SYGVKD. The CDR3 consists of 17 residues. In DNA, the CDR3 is TGTGCCATCAGTGAGTTACTAGCGGGTACCAGCTCCTACGAGCAGTACTTC. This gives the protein CAISELLAGTSSYEQYF.

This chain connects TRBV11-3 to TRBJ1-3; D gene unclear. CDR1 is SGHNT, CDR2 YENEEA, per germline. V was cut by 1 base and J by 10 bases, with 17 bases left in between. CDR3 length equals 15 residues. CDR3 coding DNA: TGTGCCAGCAGCTTAGTCGATCCCAGGCAGACGACCATATATTTT. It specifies CASSLVDPRQTTIYF.

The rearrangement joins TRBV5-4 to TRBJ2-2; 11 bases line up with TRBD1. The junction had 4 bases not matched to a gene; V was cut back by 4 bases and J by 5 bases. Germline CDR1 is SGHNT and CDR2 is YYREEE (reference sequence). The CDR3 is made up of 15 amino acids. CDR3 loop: CASSPGTGGTGELFF. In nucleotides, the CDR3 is TGTGCCAGCAGCCCGGGGACAGGGGGAACCGGGGAGCTGTTTTTT.

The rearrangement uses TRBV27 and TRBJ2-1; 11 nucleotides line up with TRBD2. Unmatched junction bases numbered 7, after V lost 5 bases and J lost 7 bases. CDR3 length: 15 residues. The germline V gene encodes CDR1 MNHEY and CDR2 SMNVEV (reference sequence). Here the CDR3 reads CASSILAGVGNEQFF. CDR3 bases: TGTGCCAGCAGTATACTAGCGGGAGTGGGTAATGAGCAGTTCTTC.